Below are 27 T cell receptor beta chains sequenced from a single sample in a study of T cell clones after liver transplantation (dated by TCRdb to between 2017 and 2020). Library construction relied on the immunoSEQ multiplex PCR assay. TCRdb limited this immuneACCESS table to in-frame rearrangements with V and J called. A share of clones is missing; checked studies link under half to unresolved V genes, and the rest is unexplained. Within this sample are tens of thousands of clones, with around 78% of them counted one time only. Roughly 3% of the sample rests with the top ten. This specimen consisted of CD4+ T cells from blood, obtained at the 22-month timepoint. The receptors were sampled from a human patient who received a liver transplant. Some T cells may be donor cells from the graft after a transplant.

The chain recombines TRBV5-1 with TRBJ1-5; possibly TRBD1 for D (5 bases). This CDR3 comprises 14 residues. Trimming stripped 1 base from V and 2 bases from J, with 7 bases between. Germline values: CDR1 SGHRS, CDR2 YFSETQ. The CDR3 coding sequence is TGCGCCAGCAGCTTGCTAGGGGGCAATCAGCCCCAGCATTTT. Encoded protein: CASSLLGGNQPQHF.

The V gene is TRBV12-5, the J gene TRBJ2-5; 10 bases match TRBD1. With V trimmed by 5 bases and J by 1 base, 4 bases remained unmatched. There are 15 residues in the CDR3. Germline V lookup: CDR1 LGHNT, CDR2 FRNRAP. In nucleotides, the CDR3 is TGTGCTAGTGGTCCCCGGACAGGGGGCCAAGAGACCCAGTACTTC. This gives the protein CASGPRTGGQETQYF.

The rearrangement uses TRBV4-3 and TRBJ1-6; the D is unclear. CDR1 and CDR2 (germline): LGHNA, YSLEER. This CDR3 has 15 residues. With 0 bases removed from V and 9 bases from J, the gap between germline ends came to 12 bases. In DNA form, the CDR3 reads TGCGCCAGCAGCCAAGACCGAGGCCGGACTTCACCCCTCCACTTT. Encoded protein: CASSQDRGRTSPLHF.

The J gene is TRBJ1-1, the V gene TRBV4-2; D is perhaps TRBD1 (5 bases). The V and J ends lost 0 bases and 4 bases respectively, with 9 bases between them. The CDR3 is made up of 14 amino acids. Germline V gene lookup returns CDR1 LGHNA and CDR2 YNFKEQ. CDR3 DNA: TGTGCCAGCAGCCAAGATCTGGGGCGCACTGAAGCTTTCTTT. Its protein product is CASSQDLGRTEAFF.

The chain couples TRBV6-5 to TRBJ2-7, with D unresolved. Germline V CDR1 and CDR2: MNHEY, SVGAGI. CDR3 length: 13 residues. V was cut by 0 bases and J by 1 base, with 4 bases left in between. The chain's CDR3 is CASSYSQSYEQYF. Written as DNA, the CDR3 is TGTGCCAGCAGTTACTCCCAGTCCTACGAGCAGTACTTC.

The chain couples TRBV11-2 to TRBJ1-4, with a tentative D call TRBD1 (6 bases). The V gene lost 5 bases and the J gene lost 8 bases, with 15 bases spanning the gap. The CDR3 is made up of 14 amino acids. Germline CDR1 is SGHAT and CDR2 is FQNNGV. The DNA of the CDR3 is TGTGCCAGCAGCCCGCAGGGGAGAAGGGAAAAACTGTTTTTT. Translated: CASSPQGRREKLFF.

The chain employs TRBV2 and TRBJ1-1; possible D gene TRBD1, 6 bases. The ends were cut back, 2 bases at V and 1 base at J, with 11 bases in the middle. CDR1 and CDR2 (germline): SNHLY, FYNNEI. CDR3 length: 15 amino acids. The chain's CDR3 is CASSERKDRNTEAFF. CDR3 in DNA: TGTGCCAGCAGTGAACGAAAGGACAGGAACACTGAAGCTTTCTTT.

The rearrangement links TRBV7-3 to TRBJ2-2; TRBD2 matches at 8 bases. Looked up from germline, CDR1 is SGHTA and CDR2 is FQGTGA. The junction had 6 bases not matched to a gene; V was cut back by 6 bases and J by 6 bases. This CDR3 contains 14 residues. DNA for the CDR3: TGTGCCAGCAGTAATAGCGGGAAGTCCGGGGAGCTGTTTTTT. Amino acids: CASSNSGKSGELFF. Full variable domain (outside the CDR3, taken from reference TRBV7-3 and TRBJ2-2): GAGVSQTPSNKVTEKGKYVELRCDPISGHTALYWYRQSLGQGPEFLIYFQGTGAADDSGLPNDRFFAVRPEGSVSTLKIQRTERGDSAVYLCASSNSGKSGELFFGEGSRLTVL.

The CDR3 DNA is TGTGCCAGCAGCCAAGAAAATTGGGATTCCAATGAGCAGTTCTTC. It is translated as CASSQENWDSNEQFF. This chain links TRBV14 with TRBJ2-1; D is uncertain. The CDR3 has 15 residues. Per the germline V gene, CDR1 is SGHDN and CDR2 is FVKESK. Trimming pared 0 bases from V and 6 bases from J, leaving 12 bases between.

CDR3 residues: CASSQGLTAGVETQYF. The CDR3 bases are TGTGCCAGCAGCCAAGGTTTAACGGCGGGAGTGGAGACCCAGTACTTC. The rearrangement links TRBV14 to TRBJ2-5, with 7 positions matching TRBD2. The junction had 10 bases not matched to a gene; V was cut back by 1 base and J by 5 bases. The CDR3 has 16 residues. Germline V gene lookup returns CDR1 SGHDN and CDR2 FVKESK.

CDR3 DNA: TGTGCCAGCAGCCAAGACAGATTCTCTGGGGCCAACGTCCTGACTTTC. Encoded protein: CASSQDRFSGANVLTF. The chain links TRBV11-1 to TRBJ2-6, with D tentatively TRBD1 (5 bases). The CDR3 length is 16 residues. V shed 5 bases and J shed 0 bases, with 11 bases lying between them. Germline V gene lookup returns CDR1 SGHAT and CDR2 FQDESV (reference sequence).

The chain joins TRBV27 to TRBJ2-7, with 10 positions matching TRBD1. V dropped 6 bases and J dropped 9; count of bases not matched to a gene: 11. From germline, CDR1 is MNHEY and CDR2 SMNVEV (reference sequence). The CDR3 contains 14 residues. The CDR3 protein is CASREGQGSGRQYF. The CDR3 DNA is TGTGCCAGCAGGGAGGGACAGGGGAGCGGGAGGCAGTACTTC.

This clone was seen only a few times. The chain is built from TRBV6-4 and TRBJ1-6; D is ambiguous. Germline lookup yields CDR1 MRHNA and CDR2 SNTAGT. The CDR3 covers 13 residues. The V and J ends lost 2 bases and 6 bases respectively, with 5 bases between them. The CDR3 coding sequence is TGTGCCAGCAGTGACACTAGTAATTCACCCCTCCACTTT. Amino acids: CASSDTSNSPLHF.

This clone is labeled medium-sized. The J gene is TRBJ1-2, the V gene TRBV5-1; D not resolved. The V and J ends lost 3 bases and 4 bases respectively, with 16 bases between them. The CDR3 is made up of 15 amino acids. From germline, CDR1 is SGHRS and CDR2 YFSETQ. The CDR3 region is CASSYDWTGFYGYTF. The CDR3 DNA is TGCGCCAGCAGCTATGACTGGACCGGCTTCTATGGCTACACCTTC.

The chain employs TRBV19 and TRBJ2-4; 11 bases are shared with TRBD1. V shed 6 bases, J shed 8 bases, and the junction held 9 bases outside the gene matches. The CDR3 covers 15 residues. Germline CDR1 LNHDA, CDR2 SQIVND (reference sequence). The CDR3 loop reads CASRDRPGQGDIQYF. The DNA for the CDR3 is TGTGCCAGTAGGGACCGACCGGGACAGGGGGACATTCAGTACTTC.

The CDR3 protein is CATSRGGTVRGGSSYNSPLHF. CDR3 sequence (DNA): TGTGCCACCAGCAGAGGTGGAACAGTTAGGGGGGGAAGCTCCTATAATTCACCCCTCCACTTT. The J gene is TRBJ1-6, the V gene TRBV15; tentative D call: TRBD1 (6 bases). Trimming removed 1 base at V and 0 bases at J, with 22 bases between. This CDR3 spans 21 amino acids. The germline CDR1 and CDR2 sequences are LNHNV and YYDKDF (reference sequence). The full variable domain, completed using reference TRBV15 and TRBJ1-6, is DAMVIQNPRYQVTQFGKPVTLSCSQTLNHNVMYWYQQKSSQAPKLLFHYYDKDFNNEADTPDNFQSRRPNTSFCFLDIRSPGLGDTAMYLCATSRGGTVRGGSSYNSPLHFGNGTRLTVT.

This CDR3 is CASSSGLATDTQYF. The CDR3 DNA reads as TGTGCCAGTAGTTCGGGACTAGCAACCGATACGCAGTATTTT. The chain uses TRBV19 and TRBJ2-3, with TRBD2 matching 9 bases. Germline V gene data show CDR1 as LNHDA and CDR2 as SQIVND (reference sequence). The CDR3 totals 14 residues. V lost 5 bases to trimming and J lost 6 bases; unmatched junction nucleotides: 6.

The chain employs TRBV2 and TRBJ2-4, with D perhaps TRBD1 (5 bases). CDR3 length: 14 residues. From germline, CDR1 is SNHLY and CDR2 FYNNEI. The ends were cut back, 6 bases at V and 1 base at J, with 10 bases in the middle. The CDR3 DNA reads as TGTGCCAGCAGCAGGGCCGGGGCCAAAAACATTCAGTACTTC. Translating gives CASSRAGAKNIQYF.

V and J are TRBV29-1 and TRBJ2-3; 14 nucleotides line up with TRBD2. The CDR3 consists of 14 residues. Germline loops: CDR1 SQVTM, CDR2 ANQGSEA. The trim removed 6 bases at V and 4 bases at J, leaving 3 bases unmatched. In nucleotides, the CDR3 is TGCAGCGTCCTGACTAGCGGGAGGGCAGATACGCAGTATTTT. Its protein is CSVLTSGRADTQYF.

The chain is built from TRBV27 and TRBJ2-3, with unresolved D. Germline V gives CDR1 MNHEY, CDR2 SMNVEV (reference sequence). The CDR3 totals 14 residues. V lost 7 bases, J lost 6 bases, and 17 bases lay in between. CDR3 residues: CASTGGKSRDTQYF. As DNA, the CDR3 is TGTGCCAGCACCGGTGGGAAGTCCCGCGATACGCAGTATTTT.

This clone is categorized as medium-sized. J is TRBJ2-1 and V is TRBV7-3; D is unresolved. The germline CDR1 and CDR2 sequences are SGHTA and FQGTGA. V was trimmed by 5 bases and J by 6 bases, leaving 14 bases between them. CDR3 length: 14 amino acids. The CDR3 spells CASSPSRSPNEQFF. CDR3 DNA: TGTGCCAGCAGCCCATCAAGGAGCCCCAATGAGCAGTTCTTC.

This clone has just a few counts. The V gene is TRBV5-1, the J gene TRBJ1-2; TRBD1 might be the D (5 bases). Germline V CDR1 and CDR2: SGHRS, YFSETQ. V was trimmed by 0 bases and J by 5 bases, leaving 8 bases between them. This CDR3 spans 13 amino acids. In nucleotides, the CDR3 is TGCGCCAGCAGCTTGGCAGGGTCGTATGGCTACACCTTC. Translating gives CASSLAGSYGYTF. Filled out from reference TRBV5-1 and TRBJ1-2, the complete variable domain reads KAGVTQTPRYLIKTRGQQVTLSCSPISGHRSVSWYQQTPGQGLQFLFEYFSETQRNKGNFPGRFSGRQFSNSRSEMNVSTLELGDSALYLCASSLAGSYGYTFGSGTRLTVV.

This sequence joins TRBV7-3 and TRBJ2-3, with 13 bases fitting TRBD2. Germline V lookup: CDR1 SGHTA, CDR2 FQGTGA. The CDR3 totals 16 residues. Losses at the gene ends were 5 bases for V and 5 bases for J; bases not matched to a gene: 7. In DNA form, the CDR3 reads TGTGCCAGCAGCCCAACGGGACTAGCGGGGCGAGATACGCAGTATTTT. As protein: CASSPTGLAGRDTQYF.

The chain couples TRBV4-3 to TRBJ2-2; D might be TRBD1 (5 bases). V dropped 2 bases and J dropped 7 bases, with 11 bases sitting between them. This CDR3 comprises 14 residues. Germline CDR1 and CDR2: LGHNA and YSLEER. For the CDR3, the DNA is TGCGCCAGCAGCCAACAGGGTCGGATCGGGGAGCTGTTTTTT. Amino acids: CASSQQGRIGELFF.

The chain combines TRBV7-3 with TRBJ2-5, with TRBD2 identical over 9 bases. CDR1 and CDR2 (germline): SGHTA, FQGTGA. J was trimmed by 2 bases and V by 5 bases; bases with no gene match: 9. This CDR3 contains 16 residues. This chain's CDR3 is CASSPGASGAQETQYF. For the CDR3, the DNA is TGTGCCAGCAGCCCAGGGGCTAGCGGGGCACAAGAGACCCAGTACTTC.

This chain uses TRBV27 with TRBJ1-1; the D gene is possibly TRBD1 (6 bases). In germline, CDR1 is MNHEY, CDR2 SMNVEV (reference sequence). The CDR3 runs 16 residues. V lost 7 bases, J lost 2 bases, and 20 bases lay in between. The CDR3: CASKLEGGRRNTEAFF. The CDR3 DNA reads TGTGCCAGCAAATTGGAGGGGGGAAGAAGAAACACTGAAGCTTTCTTT.

This chain uses TRBV28 with TRBJ1-1; D is uncertain. Germline CDR1 MDHEN, CDR2 SYDVKM. Trimming left V 4 bases short and J 1 base short, with 16 bases between. The CDR3 contains 16 residues. This chain's CDR3 is CASSSPSGGENTEAFF. In DNA form, the CDR3 reads TGTGCCAGCAGTTCACCCTCCGGTGGGGAGAACACTGAAGCTTTCTTT.